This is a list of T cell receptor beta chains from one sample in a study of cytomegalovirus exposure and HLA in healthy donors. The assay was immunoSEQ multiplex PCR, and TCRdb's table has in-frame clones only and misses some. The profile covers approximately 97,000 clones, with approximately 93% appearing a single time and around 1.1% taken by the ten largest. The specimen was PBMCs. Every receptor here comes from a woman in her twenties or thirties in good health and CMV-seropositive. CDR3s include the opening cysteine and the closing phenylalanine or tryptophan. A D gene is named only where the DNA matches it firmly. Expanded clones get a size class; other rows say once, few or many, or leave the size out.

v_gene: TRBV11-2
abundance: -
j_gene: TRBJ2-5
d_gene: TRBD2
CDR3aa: CASSSSGRARETQYF
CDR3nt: TGTGCCAGCAGCTCGAGCGGGAGGGCCCGGGAGACCCAGTACTTC

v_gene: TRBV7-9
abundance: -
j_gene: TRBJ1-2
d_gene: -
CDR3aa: CASSLDVLIYYGYTF
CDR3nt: TGTGCCAGCAGCTTAGACGTTCTAATTTACTATGGCTACACCTTC

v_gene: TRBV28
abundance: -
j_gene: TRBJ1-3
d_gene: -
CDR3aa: CASVLSHSGNTIYF
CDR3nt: TGTGCCAGCGTATTGTCACACTCTGGAAACACCATATATTTT

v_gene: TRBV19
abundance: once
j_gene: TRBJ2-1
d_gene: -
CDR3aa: CASIPTSLAGYNEQFF
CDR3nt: TGTGCCAGTATCCCCACATCGCTAGCTGGCTACAATGAGCAGTTCTTC

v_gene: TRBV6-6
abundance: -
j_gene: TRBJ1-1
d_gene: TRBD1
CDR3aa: CASSYQTGVNTEAFF
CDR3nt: TGTGCCAGCAGTTACCAGACAGGGGTGAACACTGAAGCTTTCTTT

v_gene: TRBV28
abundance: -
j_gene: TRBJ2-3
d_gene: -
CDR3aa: CASRTYTTGSSTQYF
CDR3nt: TGTGCCAGCCGAACATACACAACAGGGTCTAGTACGCAGTATTTT

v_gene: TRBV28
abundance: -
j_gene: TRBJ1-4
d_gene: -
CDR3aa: CASRGRHRREKLFF
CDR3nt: TGTGCCAGCAGGGGTAGACACCGGCGTGAAAAACTGTTTTTT

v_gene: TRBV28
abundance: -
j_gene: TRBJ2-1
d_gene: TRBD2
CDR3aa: CASSLQRGGYNEQFF
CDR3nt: TGTGCCAGCAGTTTACAACGGGGGGGGTACAATGAGCAGTTCTTC

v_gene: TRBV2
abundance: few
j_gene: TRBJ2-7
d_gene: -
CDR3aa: CASRAGAYEQYF
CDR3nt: TGTGCCAGCAGGGCGGGTGCATACGAGCAGTACTTC

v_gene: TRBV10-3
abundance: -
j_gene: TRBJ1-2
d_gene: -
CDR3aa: CAIRNDHENYGYTF
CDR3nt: TGTGCCATCAGGAATGATCACGAGAACTATGGCTACACCTTC

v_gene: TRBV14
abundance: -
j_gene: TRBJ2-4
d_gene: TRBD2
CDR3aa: CASSQSGGIAKNIQYF
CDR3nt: TGTGCCAGCAGCCAATCGGGAGGTATAGCCAAAAACATTCAGTACTTC

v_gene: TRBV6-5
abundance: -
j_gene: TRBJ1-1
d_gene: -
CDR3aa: CASSSDDRTEAFF
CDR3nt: TGTGCCAGCAGTTCCGATGACAGAACTGAAGCTTTCTTT

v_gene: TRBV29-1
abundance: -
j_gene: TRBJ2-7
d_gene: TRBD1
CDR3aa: CSVQSGTGAVKQYF
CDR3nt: TGCAGCGTTCAGTCCGGGACAGGGGCTGTCAAGCAGTACTTC